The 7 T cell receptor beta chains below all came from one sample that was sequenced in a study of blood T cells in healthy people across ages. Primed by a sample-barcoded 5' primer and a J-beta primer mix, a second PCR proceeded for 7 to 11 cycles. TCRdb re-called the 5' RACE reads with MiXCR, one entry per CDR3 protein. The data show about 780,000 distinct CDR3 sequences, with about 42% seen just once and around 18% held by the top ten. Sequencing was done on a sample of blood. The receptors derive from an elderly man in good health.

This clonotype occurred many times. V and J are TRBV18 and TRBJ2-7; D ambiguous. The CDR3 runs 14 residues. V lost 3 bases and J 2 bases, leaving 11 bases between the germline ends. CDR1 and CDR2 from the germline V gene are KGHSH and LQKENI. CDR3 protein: CASSPTGLTYEQYF. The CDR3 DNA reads TGTGCCAGCTCACCCACGGGCCTTACCTACGAGCAGTACTTC. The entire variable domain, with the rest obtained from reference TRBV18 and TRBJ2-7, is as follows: NAGVMQNPRHLVRRRGQEARLRCSPMKGHSHVYWYRQLPEEGLKFMVYLQKENIIDESGMPKERFSAEFPKEGPSILRIQQVVRGDSAAYFCASSPTGLTYEQYFGPGTRLTVT.

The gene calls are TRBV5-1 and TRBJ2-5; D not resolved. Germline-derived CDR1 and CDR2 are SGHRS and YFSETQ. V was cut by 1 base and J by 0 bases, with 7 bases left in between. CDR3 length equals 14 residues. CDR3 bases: TGCGCCAGCAGCTTGAAAGGGAACCAAGAGACCCAGTACTTC. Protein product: CASSLKGNQETQYF.

The CDR3 DNA sequence: TGTGCCACCAGCAGAGATACCCAGGGAAGCTCCTATAATTCACCCCTCCACTTT. Protein sequence: CATSRDTQGSSYNSPLHF. This chain connects TRBV15 to TRBJ1-6, with D possibly matching TRBD1 (5 bases). The CDR3 covers 18 residues. V shed 0 bases and J shed 0 bases, with 12 bases lying between them. CDR1 and CDR2 (germline): LNHNV, YYDKDF (reference sequence).

As DNA, the CDR3 is TGCAGTGCTAGGATCAACACAGATACGCAGTATTTT. This sequence encodes CSARINTDTQYF. This rearrangement joins TRBV20-1 to TRBJ2-3; unclear D gene. CDR1 and CDR2 (germline): DFQATT, SNEGSKA (reference sequence). The CDR3 spans 12 residues. Between the trimmed V and J ends, which lost 3 bases and 2 bases, there was a span of 6 bases.

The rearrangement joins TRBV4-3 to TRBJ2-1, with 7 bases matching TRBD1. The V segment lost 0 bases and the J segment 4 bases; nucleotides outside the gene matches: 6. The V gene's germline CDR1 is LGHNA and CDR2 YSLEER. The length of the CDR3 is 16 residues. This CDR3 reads CASSQDLGQKYNEQFF. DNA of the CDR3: TGCGCCAGCAGCCAAGATTTGGGACAGAAGTACAATGAGCAGTTCTTC.

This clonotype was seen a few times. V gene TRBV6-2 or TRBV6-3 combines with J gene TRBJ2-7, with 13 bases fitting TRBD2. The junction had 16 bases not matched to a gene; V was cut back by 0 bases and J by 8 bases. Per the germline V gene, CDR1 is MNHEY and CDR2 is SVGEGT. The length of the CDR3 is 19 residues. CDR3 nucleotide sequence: TGTGCCAGCAGTTACTCGATCGTACTAGCGGGAGGGCCTCTTGCGAAGCAGTACTTC. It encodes CASSYSIVLAGGPLAKQYF.

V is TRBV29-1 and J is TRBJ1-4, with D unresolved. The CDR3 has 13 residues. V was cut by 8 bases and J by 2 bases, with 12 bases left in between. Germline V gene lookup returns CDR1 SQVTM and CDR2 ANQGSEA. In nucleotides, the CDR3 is TGCAGCTGTGGAAATCCGACTAATGAAAAACTGTTTTTT. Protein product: CSCGNPTNEKLFF.